These T cell receptor beta chains were read from a single sample in a study of T cells in narcolepsy. Here immunoSEQ multiplex PCR was the method, and the copy in TCRdb shows in-frame clones only, minus some. The sample records roughly 30,000 clones, 79% being singletons. Sequenced input: memory (CD45RA-) CD4+ T cells from blood. The receptors shown here come from a human donor in good health. The CDR3 runs from the conserved cysteine through the conserved F or W. Each record gives: D gene, V gene, clone size, J gene, CDR3 protein, CDR3 DNA. D genes are given only for firm matches. Clone size is stated in some rows and not others, as once, few, many or a class when expanded.

TRBD2,TRBV4-2,once,TRBJ2-1,CASSQLSGRAYNEQFF,TGTGCCAGCAGCCAGCTTAGCGGGAGGGCCTACAATGAGCAGTTCTTC
TRBD1,TRBV11-2,-,TRBJ1-3,CASSLENQQGPLSGNTIYF,TGTGCCAGCAGCTTGGAAAATCAACAGGGGCCACTCTCTGGAAACACCATATATTTT
-,TRBV5-6,-,TRBJ2-4,CASGQKNIQYF,TGTGCCAGCGGACAGAAAAACATTCAGTACTTC
TRBD1,TRBV5-4,few,TRBJ1-3,CASSFVPTGSGNTIYF,TGTGCCAGCAGCTTTGTTCCGACAGGGTCAGGAAACACCATATATTTT
TRBD2,TRBV6-1,-,TRBJ2-1,CASSGGYGTSGRNEQFF,TGTGCCAGCAGTGGGGGCTACGGGACTAGCGGACGCAATGAGCAGTTCTTC
TRBD2,TRBV6-5,-,TRBJ2-1,CASSPYGTSGSFF,TGTGCCAGCAGTCCTTATGGGACTAGCGGGAGTTTCTTC
TRBD2,TRBV6-4,-,TRBJ2-1,CASSKRESHNEQFF,TGTGCCAGCAGCAAGCGGGAGTCCCACAATGAGCAGTTCTTC
-,TRBV10-3,-,TRBJ2-7,CAISDPTRTYEQYF,TGTGCCATCAGTGACCCGACTCGGACCTACGAGCAGTACTTC
TRBD2,TRBV30,-,TRBJ2-7,CAWSPPPRLAVTYEQYF,TGTGCCTGGAGTCCCCCGCCCAGGCTAGCGGTTACCTACGAGCAGTACTTC
TRBD2,TRBV7-9,-,TRBJ2-1,CASSLVALAGWSYNEQFF,TGTGCCAGCAGCTTAGTCGCGCTAGCGGGTTGGTCCTACAATGAGCAGTTCTTC
TRBD1,TRBV30,-,TRBJ1-5,CAWATGTGENQPQHF,TGTGCCTGGGCCACAGGGACAGGGGAAAATCAGCCCCAGCATTTT
-,TRBV27,-,TRBJ2-7,CASSFVTVPSSYEQYF,TGTGCCAGCAGTTTCGTGACAGTGCCAAGCTCCTACGAGCAGTACTTC
-,TRBV10-1,-,TRBJ1-2,CASSESTGRGVSYTF,TGCGCCAGCAGTGAATCGACAGGTCGGGGCGTTAGCTACACCTTC
-,TRBV7-9,-,TRBJ2-7,CASSLVRGNYEQYF,TGTGCCAGCAGCTTAGTCAGGGGAAACTACGAGCAGTACTTC
TRBD1,TRBV7-9,-,TRBJ1-1,CASRDRDLNTEAFF,TGTGCCAGCAGGGACAGGGACCTGAACACTGAAGCTTTCTTT
TRBD2,TRBV2,few,TRBJ2-7,CASSERGAAPYEQYF,TGTGCCAGCAGTGAGCGGGGGGCAGCGCCCTACGAGCAGTACTTC
TRBD1,TRBV18,-,TRBJ2-3,CASSPLRIRTGSPTDTQYF,TGTGCCAGCTCACCACTTCGGATCCGGACAGGGAGCCCTACAGATACGCAGTATTTT
TRBD1,TRBV11-2,-,TRBJ2-7,CASTITGTGIEQYF,TGTGCCAGCACCATCACCGGGACAGGGATCGAGCAGTACTTC
-,TRBV5-1,-,TRBJ2-3,CASSLKGTITDTQYF,TGCGCCAGCAGCTTGAAGGGAACTATCACAGATACGCAGTATTTT
-,TRBV5-4,-,TRBJ2-2,CASSLDLARNTGELFF,TGTGCCAGCAGCTTGGATCTAGCGAGGAACACCGGGGAGCTGTTTTTT
-,TRBV6-1,-,TRBJ1-3,CASARAGSSGNTIYF,TGTGCCAGCGCTAGGGCGGGGAGCTCTGGAAACACCATATATTTT
-,TRBV11-2,-,TRBJ2-7,CASRGEEWSYEQYF,TGTGCCAGCAGAGGAGAGGAGTGGTCCTACGAGCAGTACTTC
-,TRBV6-4,-,TRBJ2-2,CASRLTRDTGELFF,TGTGCCAGCAGGCTCACTCGGGACACCGGGGAGCTGTTTTTT
-,TRBV7-7,-,TRBJ2-5,CASSLVTQETQYF,TGTGCCAGCAGCTTAGTGACTCAAGAGACCCAGTACTTC
-,TRBV10-3,-,TRBJ1-2,CATTGQSYGYTF,TGTGCCACCACCGGACAGAGCTATGGCTACACCTTC
-,TRBV9,-,TRBJ2-3,CASSPRGSSTDTQYF,TGTGCCAGCAGCCCCCGAGGCTCCAGCACAGATACGCAGTATTTT
-,TRBV29-1,-,TRBJ2-5,CSVAGLQETQYF,TGCAGCGTCGCAGGGTTACAAGAGACCCAGTACTTC
-,TRBV5-5,-,TRBJ1-1,CASSYSTVMNTEAFF,TGTGCCAGCAGTTACTCGACAGTAATGAACACTGAAGCTTTCTTT
-,TRBV30,few,TRBJ1-1,CAWSVLSGNSEAFF,TGTGCCTGGAGTGTACTTTCAGGGAACAGTGAAGCTTTCTTT
TRBD2,TRBV6-1,-,TRBJ2-7,CASSEETSGSYEQYF,TGTGCCAGCAGTGAAGAGACTAGCGGGTCCTACGAGCAGTACTTC
TRBD2,TRBV2,-,TRBJ2-3,CASSSPGLAGGDTQYF,TGTGCCAGCAGTTCTCCGGGACTAGCGGGAGGTGATACGCAGTATTTT
-,TRBV11-3,-,TRBJ1-1,CASSLRQEAFF,TGTGCCAGCAGCTTGAGGCAGGAAGCTTTCTTT
-,TRBV6-1,few,TRBJ2-7,CASSRYEQYF,TGTGCCAGCAGCCGGTACGAGCAGTACTTC
-,TRBV2,-,TRBJ2-3,CASRALTDTQYF,TGTGCCAGCAGGGCTTTGACAGATACGCAGTATTTT
TRBD2,TRBV11-2,-,TRBJ2-1,CASSPSGTINEQFF,TGTGCCAGCAGCCCTAGCGGGACGATCAATGAGCAGTTCTTC
-,TRBV5-1,few,TRBJ2-1,CASSLAGDNEQFF,TGCGCCAGCAGCTTGGCGGGAGACAATGAGCAGTTCTTC
-,TRBV12-1,-,TRBJ1-3,CASSYLGCSSGNTIYF,TGTGCCAGCAGCTACCTGGGGTGTTCCTCTGGAAACACCATATATTTT
TRBD1,TRBV27,once,TRBJ1-1,CASSSWTGSAVAFF,TGTGCCAGCAGTTCTTGGACAGGGTCGGCCGTAGCTTTCTTT
TRBD1,TRBV6-1,-,TRBJ1-5,CAGSGQLDQPQHF,TGTGCCGGCTCGGGACAGCTAGATCAGCCCCAGCATTTT
TRBD1,TRBV9,-,TRBJ2-6,CASSVGTGSGGSGANVLTF,TGTGCCAGCAGCGTGGGGACAGGGTCCGGAGGCTCTGGGGCCAACGTCCTGACTTTC